The 20 T cell receptor beta chains in this list originate from one sample, sequenced in a study of shared clonotypes between healthy human individuals. Sequencing was performed with immunoSEQ multiplex PCR; in TCRdb, only in-frame clones are kept and a portion is missing. The table has some 1.5 million clones, 98% seen once. The sample consisted of naive CD4+ T cells sorted from blood. Subset here: CD45RA+ positively selected. All receptors derive from a man aged 25 to 40 in good health.

The J gene is TRBJ1-2, the V gene TRBV2; the D gene is possibly TRBD1 (5 bases). Trimming cost V 2 bases and J 3 bases, with 10 bases left between them. This CDR3 contains 14 residues. CDR1 is SNHLY and CDR2 is FYNNEI in the germline V gene. CDR3 loop: CASSEQGPDYGYTF. For the CDR3, the DNA is TGTGCCAGCAGTGAACAGGGTCCGGACTATGGCTACACCTTC.

The chain has TRBV11-2 and TRBJ2-1; perhaps TRBD2 as D (6 bases). The CDR3 consists of 17 residues. V lost 0 bases, J lost 1 base, and 13 bases lay in between. Germline CDR1 SGHAT, CDR2 FQNNGV. CDR3 sequence reads: CASSLDLLGGSYNEQFF. The CDR3 DNA reads as TGTGCCAGCAGCTTAGATCTTTTGGGGGGATCCTACAATGAGCAGTTCTTC.

This sequence joins TRBV7-2 and TRBJ2-5; D tentatively fits TRBD1 or TRBD2 (5 bases each). Deletions cut 6 bases from V and 5 bases from J, with 16 bases between. The CDR3 is 14 residues long. Germline loops: CDR1 SGHTA, CDR2 FQGNSA. The CDR3 loop is CASSHRDLHETQYF. The CDR3 DNA is TGTGCCAGCAGTCACCGGGACCTGCACGAGACCCAGTACTTC.

The V call is TRBV4-1, the J call TRBJ2-3, with D maybe TRBD2 (5 bases). Germline values: CDR1 MGHRA, CDR2 YSYEKL. V was cut by 1 base and J by 4 bases, with 12 bases left in between. CDR3 length: 15 residues. DNA of the CDR3: TGCGCCAGCAGCCAAGTAGAACTAGGAGCAGATACGCAGTATTTT. Residues: CASSQVELGADTQYF.

This clone was seen once. The genes are TRBV28 and TRBJ2-1, with D hard to call. Germline loops: CDR1 MDHEN, CDR2 SYDVKM. This CDR3 is 14 amino acids long. Trimming removed 2 bases from V and 3 bases from J, with 8 bases in between. CDR3 coding DNA: TGTGCCAGCAGTTTAATTGCAGACTACAATGAGCAGTTCTTC. Its translation: CASSLIADYNEQFF.

The V call is TRBV6-5, the J call TRBJ1-2; D may be TRBD1 (5 bases). Germline V lookup: CDR1 MNHEY, CDR2 SVGAGI. The CDR3 contains 14 residues. Trimming took off 5 bases at V and 4 bases at J, with 14 bases between the two ends. The CDR3 bases are TGTGCCAGCAGTAAAGTACAGGTTTTCTATGGCTACACCTTC. Translated, it gives CASSKVQVFYGYTF.

The CDR3 protein is CASSPPGRGGLSNQPQHF. In nucleotides, the CDR3 is TGTGCCAGCTCACCACCGGGGAGGGGGGGGCTGAGCAATCAGCCCCAGCATTTT. This chain joins TRBV18 and TRBJ1-5; weak D call: TRBD1 (6 bases). Trimming shortened V by 0 bases and J by 1 base, and 16 bases separated the two germline ends. Germline assignment: CDR1 KGHSH and CDR2 LQKENI. The CDR3 runs to 18 residues.

The chain uses TRBV6-6 and TRBJ1-5, with 9 bases aligning to TRBD1. CDR3 length equals 15 residues. V gave up 6 bases and J gave up 0 bases; unmatched junction bases: 3. Germline CDR1 is MNHNY and CDR2 is SVGAGI (reference sequence). CDR3 sequence (DNA): TGTGCCAGCAGCCAGGGACAGGGTAGCAATCAGCCCCAGCATTTT. The encoded protein is CASSQGQGSNQPQHF.

The CDR3 loop reads CASMTSRYQETQYF. CDR3 nucleotides: TGTGCCAGCATGACGTCTAGGTACCAAGAGACCCAGTACTTC. The V call is TRBV2, the J call TRBJ2-5, with D uncertain. V was shortened by 7 bases and J by 0 bases, with 12 bases between the two germline ends. The CDR3 contains 14 residues. Germline V gene data show CDR1 as SNHLY and CDR2 as FYNNEI.

The chain links TRBV11-2 to TRBJ1-1; D is ambiguous. Germline loops: CDR1 SGHAT, CDR2 FQNNGV. V dropped 5 bases and J dropped 0 bases, with 7 bases sitting between them. The CDR3 is made up of 13 amino acids. DNA of the CDR3: TGTGCCAGCAGCAGACAAATGAACACTGAAGCTTTCTTT. Protein sequence: CASSRQMNTEAFF. The full variable domain, in which reference TRBV11-2 and TRBJ1-1 provide the parts outside the CDR3, is EAGVAQSPRYKIIEKRQSVAFWCNPISGHATLYWYQQILGQGPKLLIQFQNNGVVDDSQLPKDRFSAERLKGVDSTLKIQPAKLEDSAVYLCASSRQMNTEAFFGQGTRLTVV.

V usage is TRBV5-4 and J usage is TRBJ2-3; 8 positions agree with TRBD2. Per the germline V gene, CDR1 is SGHNT and CDR2 is YYREEE (reference sequence). V lost 5 bases, J lost 0 bases, and 5 bases stayed unmatched. This CDR3 region has 15 residues. CDR3 nucleotides: TGTGCCAGCAGAAATGGACTAGCTAGCACAGATACGCAGTATTTT. Its translation is CASRNGLASTDTQYF.

This chain joins TRBV18 and TRBJ2-1; 12 nucleotides line up with TRBD2. Germline CDR1 is KGHSH and CDR2 is LQKENI. This CDR3 comprises 19 residues. The V gene end was trimmed by 3 bases and the J gene end by 12 bases; junction bases not matched to a gene: 21. Here the CDR3 reads CASSPYRQLAGGALVGQFF. CDR3 in DNA: TGTGCCAGCTCACCGTATCGCCAACTAGCGGGAGGTGCGTTAGTAGGGCAGTTCTTC.

The rearrangement uses TRBV5-1 and TRBJ2-7; 8 nucleotides match TRBD2. The CDR3 has 16 residues. Germline V gene sequence: CDR1 SGHRS, CDR2 YFSETQ. With V trimmed by 5 bases and J by 3 bases, 13 bases remained unmatched. CDR3 coding DNA: TGCGCCAGCAGGCGGGGGGTTGGACAGAGGAACTACGAGCAGTACTTC. This translates into CASRRGVGQRNYEQYF.

This sequence joins TRBV6-1 and TRBJ1-2; D unclear. Germline CDR1 MNHNS, CDR2 SASEGT. Trimming removed 6 bases at V and 6 bases at J, with 11 bases between. The CDR3 has 12 amino acids. The CDR3 loop reads CASSYWRDGYTF. The DNA for the CDR3 is TGTGCCAGCAGCTACTGGCGAGATGGCTACACCTTC.

J is TRBJ1-1 and V is TRBV6-5; 10 nucleotides align to TRBD1. After removal of 11 bases from V and 5 bases from J, the junction contained 5 bases not matched to a gene. The CDR3 loop spans 12 amino acids. Germline V gene sequence: CDR1 MNHEY, CDR2 SVGAGI. CDR3 protein: CAGTDRGTEAFF. CDR3 sequence (DNA): TGTGCCGGAACGGACAGGGGGACTGAAGCTTTCTTT.

The V gene is TRBV13, the J gene TRBJ2-1; 7 nucleotides align to TRBD1. This CDR3 is built from 16 residues. After removal of 5 bases from V and 2 bases from J, the junction contained 9 bases not matched to a gene. CDR1 and CDR2 from the germline V gene are PRHDT and FYEKMQ (reference sequence). CDR3 region: CASSNRTGETYNEQFF. DNA for the CDR3: TGTGCCAGCAGCAACCGGACAGGTGAGACCTACAATGAGCAGTTCTTC.

The V and J genes are TRBV18 and TRBJ2-2; tentatively, D is TRBD1 (6 bases). V was clipped by 6 bases and J by 7 bases, with 12 bases between them. The CDR3 runs 13 residues. Germline V gives CDR1 KGHSH, CDR2 LQKENI. CDR3 protein: CASSYRVGGELFF. The CDR3 DNA reads TGTGCCAGCTCCTACAGGGTTGGCGGGGAGCTGTTTTTT.

V gene TRBV5-8 combines with J gene TRBJ2-1; D possibly corresponds to TRBD1 (6 bases). Trimming took off 4 bases at V and 13 bases at J, with 15 bases between the two ends. From germline, CDR1 is SGHTS and CDR2 YDEGEE. The CDR3 is made up of 12 amino acids. CDR3 sequence reads: CASSGPGQTQFF. In nucleotides, the CDR3 is TGTGCCAGCAGCGGACCGGGACAAACTCAGTTCTTC.

V is TRBV30 and J is TRBJ1-2, with TRBD1 identical over 11 bases. Trimming cost V 8 bases and J 3 bases; bases outside gene matches: 8. In germline, CDR1 is GTSNPN, CDR2 SVGIG (reference sequence). This CDR3 has 14 residues. CDR3 in DNA: TGTGCCACCCTGGGACAGGGGGATCACTATGGCTACACCTTC. It encodes CATLGQGDHYGYTF.

J is TRBJ2-1 and V is TRBV18, with no clear D. Germline V gene lookup returns CDR1 KGHSH and CDR2 LQKENI. The V end was cut by 3 bases, the J end by 7 bases, with 16 bases between. This CDR3 has 15 residues. CDR3 in amino acids: CASSPGTAVGNEQFF. CDR3 sequence (DNA): TGTGCCAGCTCACCGGGAACCGCGGTGGGGAATGAGCAGTTCTTC.